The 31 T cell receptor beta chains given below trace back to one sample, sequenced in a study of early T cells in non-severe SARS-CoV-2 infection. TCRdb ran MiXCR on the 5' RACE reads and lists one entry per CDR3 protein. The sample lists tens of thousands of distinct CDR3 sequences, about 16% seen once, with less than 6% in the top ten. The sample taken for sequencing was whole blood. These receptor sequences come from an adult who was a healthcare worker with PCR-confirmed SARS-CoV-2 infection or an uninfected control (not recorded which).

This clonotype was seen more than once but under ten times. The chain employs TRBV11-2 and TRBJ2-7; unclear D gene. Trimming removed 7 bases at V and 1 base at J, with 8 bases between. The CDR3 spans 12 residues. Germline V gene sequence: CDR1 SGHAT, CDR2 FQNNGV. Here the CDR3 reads CASTSSSYEQYF. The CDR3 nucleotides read TGTGCCAGCACCAGCAGTTCCTACGAGCAGTACTTC.

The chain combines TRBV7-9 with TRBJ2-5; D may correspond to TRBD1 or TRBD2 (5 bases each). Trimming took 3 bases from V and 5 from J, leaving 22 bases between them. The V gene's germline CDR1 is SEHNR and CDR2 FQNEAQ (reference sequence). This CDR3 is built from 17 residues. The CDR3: CASSLFRRDGVWETQYF. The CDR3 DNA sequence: TGTGCCAGCAGCTTGTTCCGCCGGGACGGTGTTTGGGAGACCCAGTACTTC. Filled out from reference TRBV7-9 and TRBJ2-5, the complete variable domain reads DTGVSQNPRHKITKRGQNVTFRCDPISEHNRLYWYRQTLGQGPEFLTYFQNEAQLEKSRLLSDRFSAERPKGSFSTLEIQRTEQGDSAMYLCASSLFRRDGVWETQYFGPGTRLLVL.

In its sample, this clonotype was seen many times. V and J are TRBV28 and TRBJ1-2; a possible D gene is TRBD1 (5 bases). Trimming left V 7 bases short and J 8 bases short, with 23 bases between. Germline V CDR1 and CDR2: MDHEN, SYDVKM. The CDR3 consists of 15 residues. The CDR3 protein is CASTPQGRRAGGYTF. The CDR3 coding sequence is TGTGCCAGCACCCCCCAGGGACGTCGAGCGGGGGGCTACACCTTC.

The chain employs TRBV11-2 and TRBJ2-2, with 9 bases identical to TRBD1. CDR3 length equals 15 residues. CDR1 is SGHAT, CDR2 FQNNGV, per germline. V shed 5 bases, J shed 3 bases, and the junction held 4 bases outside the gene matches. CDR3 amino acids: CASSVDRGYTGELFF. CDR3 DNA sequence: TGTGCCAGCAGCGTCGACAGGGGGTACACCGGGGAGCTGTTTTTT. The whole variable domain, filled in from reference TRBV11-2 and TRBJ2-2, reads EAGVAQSPRYKIIEKRQSVAFWCNPISGHATLYWYQQILGQGPKLLIQFQNNGVVDDSQLPKDRFSAERLKGVDSTLKIQPAKLEDSAVYLCASSVDRGYTGELFFGEGSRLTVL.

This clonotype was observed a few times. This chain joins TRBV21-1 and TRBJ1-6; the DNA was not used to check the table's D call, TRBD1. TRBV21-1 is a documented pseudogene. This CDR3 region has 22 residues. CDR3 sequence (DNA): TGTGCCAGCAGCAGTATGGAGCGACGACAGAAGGCCCGGAGCTCCTATAATTCACCCCTCCACTTT. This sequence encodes CASSSMERRQKARSSYNSPLHF.

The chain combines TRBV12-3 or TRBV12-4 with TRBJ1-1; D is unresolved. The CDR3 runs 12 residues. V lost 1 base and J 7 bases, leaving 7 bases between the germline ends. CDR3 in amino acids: CASSLGNVEAFF. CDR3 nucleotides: TGTGCCAGCAGTTTAGGGAACGTTGAAGCTTTCTTT.

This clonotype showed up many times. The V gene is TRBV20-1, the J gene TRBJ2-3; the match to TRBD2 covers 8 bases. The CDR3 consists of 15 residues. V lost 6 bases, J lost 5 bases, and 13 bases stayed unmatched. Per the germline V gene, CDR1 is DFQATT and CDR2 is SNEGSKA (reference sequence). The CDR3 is CSAHVAGSLEDTQYF. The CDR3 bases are TGCAGTGCCCATGTAGCGGGATCCCTTGAAGATACGCAGTATTTT.

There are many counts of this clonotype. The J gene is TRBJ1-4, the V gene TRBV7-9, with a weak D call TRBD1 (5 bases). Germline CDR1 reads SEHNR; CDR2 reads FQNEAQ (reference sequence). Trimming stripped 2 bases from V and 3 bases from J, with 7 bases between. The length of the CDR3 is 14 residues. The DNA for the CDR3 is TGTGCCAGCAGCTTAAAGGGACCTAATGAAAAACTGTTTTTT. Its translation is CASSLKGPNEKLFF.

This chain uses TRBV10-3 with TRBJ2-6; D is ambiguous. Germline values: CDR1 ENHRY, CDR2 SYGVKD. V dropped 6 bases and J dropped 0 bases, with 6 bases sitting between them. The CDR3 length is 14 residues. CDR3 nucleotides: TGTGCCATCAGGGACCTCTCTGGGGCCAACGTCCTGACTTTC. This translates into CAIRDLSGANVLTF.

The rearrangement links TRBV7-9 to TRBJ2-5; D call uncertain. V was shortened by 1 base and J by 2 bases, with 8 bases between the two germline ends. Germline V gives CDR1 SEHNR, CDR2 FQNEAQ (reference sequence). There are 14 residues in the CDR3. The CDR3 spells CASSLVLLQETQYF. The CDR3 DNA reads TGTGCCAGCAGCTTAGTGCTTCTTCAAGAGACCCAGTACTTC. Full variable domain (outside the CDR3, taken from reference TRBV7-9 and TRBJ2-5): DTGVSQNPRHKITKRGQNVTFRCDPISEHNRLYWYRQTLGQGPEFLTYFQNEAQLEKSRLLSDRFSAERPKGSFSTLEIQRTEQGDSAMYLCASSLVLLQETQYFGPGTRLLVL.

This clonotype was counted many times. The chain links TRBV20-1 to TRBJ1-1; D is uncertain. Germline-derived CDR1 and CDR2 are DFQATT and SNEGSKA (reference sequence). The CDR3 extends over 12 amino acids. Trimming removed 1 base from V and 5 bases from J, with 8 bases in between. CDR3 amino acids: CSARVGDTEAFF. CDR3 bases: TGCAGTGCTAGAGTCGGAGATACTGAAGCTTTCTTT.

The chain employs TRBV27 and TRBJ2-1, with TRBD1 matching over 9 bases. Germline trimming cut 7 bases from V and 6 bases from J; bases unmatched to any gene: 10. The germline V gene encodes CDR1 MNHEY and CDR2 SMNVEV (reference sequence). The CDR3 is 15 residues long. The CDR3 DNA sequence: TGTGCCAGCAATCTACAGGGGGCGATCGCCAATGAGCAGTTCTTC. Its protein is CASNLQGAIANEQFF.

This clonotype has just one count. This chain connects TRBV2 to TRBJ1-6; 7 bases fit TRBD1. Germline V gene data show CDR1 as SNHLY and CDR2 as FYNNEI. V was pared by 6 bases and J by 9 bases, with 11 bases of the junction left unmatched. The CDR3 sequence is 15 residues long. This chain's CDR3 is CASRAPGQLVSPLHF. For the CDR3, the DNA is TGTGCCAGCAGAGCCCCGGGACAGTTAGTTTCACCCCTCCACTTT.

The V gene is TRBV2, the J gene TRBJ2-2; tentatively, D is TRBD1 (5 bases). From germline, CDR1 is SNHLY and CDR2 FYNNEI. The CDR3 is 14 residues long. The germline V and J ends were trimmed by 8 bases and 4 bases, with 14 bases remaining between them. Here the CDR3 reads CASGQQAGTGELFF. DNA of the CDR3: TGTGCCAGCGGTCAACAGGCCGGCACCGGGGAGCTGTTTTTT.

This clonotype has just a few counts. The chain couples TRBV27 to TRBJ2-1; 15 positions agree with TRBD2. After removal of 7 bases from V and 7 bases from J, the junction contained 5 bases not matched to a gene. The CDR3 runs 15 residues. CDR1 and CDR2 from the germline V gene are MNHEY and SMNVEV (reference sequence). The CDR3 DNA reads TGTGCCAGCACCGGACTAGCGGGAGGGGAGAATGAGCAGTTCTTC. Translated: CASTGLAGGENEQFF.

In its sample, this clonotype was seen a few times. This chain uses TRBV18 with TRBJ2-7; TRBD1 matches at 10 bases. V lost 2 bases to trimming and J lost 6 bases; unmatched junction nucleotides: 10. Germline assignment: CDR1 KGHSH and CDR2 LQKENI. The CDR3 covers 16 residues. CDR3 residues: CASSPTSQGTGVEQYF. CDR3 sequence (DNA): TGTGCCAGCTCACCAACTTCGCAGGGGACAGGGGTCGAGCAGTACTTC. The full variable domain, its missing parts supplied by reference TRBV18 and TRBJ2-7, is NAGVMQNPRHLVRRRGQEARLRCSPMKGHSHVYWYRQLPEEGLKFMVYLQKENIIDESGMPKERFSAEFPKEGPSILRIQQVVRGDSAAYFCASSPTSQGTGVEQYFGPGTRLTVT.

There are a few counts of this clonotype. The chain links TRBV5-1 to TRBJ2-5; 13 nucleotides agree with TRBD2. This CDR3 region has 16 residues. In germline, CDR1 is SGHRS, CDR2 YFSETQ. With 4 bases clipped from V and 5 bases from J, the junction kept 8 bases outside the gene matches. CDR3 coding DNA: TGCGCCAGCAGCCCTGCCCGGACTAGCGGGAGTGAGACCCAGTACTTC. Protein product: CASSPARTSGSETQYF. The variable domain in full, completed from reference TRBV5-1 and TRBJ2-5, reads KAGVTQTPRYLIKTRGQQVTLSCSPISGHRSVSWYQQTPGQGLQFLFEYFSETQRNKGNFPGRFSGRQFSNSRSEMNVSTLELGDSALYLCASSPARTSGSETQYFGPGTRLLVL.

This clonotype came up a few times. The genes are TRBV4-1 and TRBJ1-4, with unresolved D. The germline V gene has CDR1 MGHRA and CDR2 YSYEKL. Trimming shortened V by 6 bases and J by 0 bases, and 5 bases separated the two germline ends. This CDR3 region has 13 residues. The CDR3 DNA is TGCGCCAGCAGTAGGGCAACTAATGAAAAACTGTTTTTT. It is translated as CASSRATNEKLFF.

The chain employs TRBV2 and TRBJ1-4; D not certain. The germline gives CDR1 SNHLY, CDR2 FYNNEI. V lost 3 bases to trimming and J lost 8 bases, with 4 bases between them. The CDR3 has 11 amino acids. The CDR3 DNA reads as TGTGCCAGCAGTGATCAGGAAAAACTGTTTTTT. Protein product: CASSDQEKLFF.

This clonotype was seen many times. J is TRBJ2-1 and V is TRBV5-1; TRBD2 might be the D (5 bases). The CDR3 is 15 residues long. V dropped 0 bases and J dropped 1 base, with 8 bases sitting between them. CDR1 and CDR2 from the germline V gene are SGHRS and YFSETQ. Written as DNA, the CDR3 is TGCGCCAGCAGCTTGGGCGGCGGGTCCTACAATGAGCAGTTCTTC. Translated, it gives CASSLGGGSYNEQFF.

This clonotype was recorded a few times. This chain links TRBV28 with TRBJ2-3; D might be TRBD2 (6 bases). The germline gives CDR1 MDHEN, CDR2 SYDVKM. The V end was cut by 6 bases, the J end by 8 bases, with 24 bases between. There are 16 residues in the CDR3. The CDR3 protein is CASSLRGFPLFITQYF. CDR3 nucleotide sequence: TGTGCCAGCAGCCTCCGGGGGTTCCCGCTTTTTATTACGCAGTATTTT.

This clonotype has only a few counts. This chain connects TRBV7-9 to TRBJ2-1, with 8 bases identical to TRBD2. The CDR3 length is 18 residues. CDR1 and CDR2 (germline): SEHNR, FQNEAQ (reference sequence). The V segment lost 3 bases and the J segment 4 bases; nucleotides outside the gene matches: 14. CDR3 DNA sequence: TGTGCCAGCAGCTTGATTAGCGGGATAGGCCGGTTGTACAATGAGCAGTTCTTC. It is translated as CASSLISGIGRLYNEQFF.

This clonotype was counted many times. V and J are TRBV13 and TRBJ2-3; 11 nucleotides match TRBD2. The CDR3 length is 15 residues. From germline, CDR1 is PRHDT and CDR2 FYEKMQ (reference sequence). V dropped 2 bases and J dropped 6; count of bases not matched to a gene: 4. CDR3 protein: CASSLTSGSSDTQYF. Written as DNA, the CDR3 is TGTGCCAGCAGCTTAACTAGCGGGAGTTCGGATACGCAGTATTTT. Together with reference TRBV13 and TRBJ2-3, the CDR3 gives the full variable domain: AAGVIQSPRHLIKEKRETATLKCYPIPRHDTVYWYQQGPGQDPQFLISFYEKMQSDKGSIPDRFSAQQFSDYHSELNMSSLELGDSALYFCASSLTSGSSDTQYFGPGTRLTVL.

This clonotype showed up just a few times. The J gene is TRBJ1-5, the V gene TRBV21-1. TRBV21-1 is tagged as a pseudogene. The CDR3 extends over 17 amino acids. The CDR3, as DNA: TGTGCCAGCAGCAAACCGTACAGCAAAGCTAGCAATCAGCCCCAGCATTTT. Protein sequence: CASSKPYSKASNQPQHF.

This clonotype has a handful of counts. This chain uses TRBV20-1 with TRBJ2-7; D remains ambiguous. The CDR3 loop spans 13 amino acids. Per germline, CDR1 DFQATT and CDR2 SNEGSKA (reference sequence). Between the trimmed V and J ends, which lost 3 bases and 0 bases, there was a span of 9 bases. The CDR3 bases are TGCAGTGCTAGGGTCTCAAGCTCCTACGAGCAGTACTTC. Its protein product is CSARVSSSYEQYF.

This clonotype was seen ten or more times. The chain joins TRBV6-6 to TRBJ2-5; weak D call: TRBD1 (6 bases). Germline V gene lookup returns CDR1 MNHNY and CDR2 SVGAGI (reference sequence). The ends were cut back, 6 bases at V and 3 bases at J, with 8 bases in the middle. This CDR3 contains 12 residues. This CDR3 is CASSPGEETQYF. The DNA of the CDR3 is TGTGCCAGCAGCCCAGGGGAAGAGACCCAGTACTTC.

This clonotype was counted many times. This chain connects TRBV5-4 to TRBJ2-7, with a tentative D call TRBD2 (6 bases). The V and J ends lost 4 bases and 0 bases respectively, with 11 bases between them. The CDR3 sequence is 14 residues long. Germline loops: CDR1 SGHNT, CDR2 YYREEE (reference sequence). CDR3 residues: CASSGDSSSYEQYF. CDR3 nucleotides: TGTGCCAGCAGCGGGGACTCTAGCTCCTACGAGCAGTACTTC.

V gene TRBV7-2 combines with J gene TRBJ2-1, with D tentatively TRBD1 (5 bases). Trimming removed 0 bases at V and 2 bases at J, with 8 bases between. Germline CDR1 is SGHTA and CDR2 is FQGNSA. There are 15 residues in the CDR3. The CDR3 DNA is TGTGCCAGCAGCTTAGCAGGGGCAACCTACAATGAGCAGTTCTTC. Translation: CASSLAGATYNEQFF. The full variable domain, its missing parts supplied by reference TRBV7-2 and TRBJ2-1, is GAGVSQSPSNKVTEKGKDVELRCDPISGHTALYWYRQSLGQGLEFLIYFQGNSAPDKSGLPSDRFSAERTGGSVSTLTIQRTQQEDSAVYLCASSLAGATYNEQFFGPGTRLTVL.

CDR3 amino acids: CASSLEGGQGYPYEQYF. The CDR3 nucleotides are TGTGCCAGCAGCTTAGAAGGGGGACAGGGCTATCCCTACGAGCAGTACTTC. The chain recombines TRBV11-3 with TRBJ2-7; 9 bases agree with TRBD1. The CDR3 sequence is 17 residues long. Germline V gene lookup returns CDR1 SGHNT and CDR2 YENEEA. V lost 0 bases, J lost 2 bases, and 8 bases stayed unmatched.

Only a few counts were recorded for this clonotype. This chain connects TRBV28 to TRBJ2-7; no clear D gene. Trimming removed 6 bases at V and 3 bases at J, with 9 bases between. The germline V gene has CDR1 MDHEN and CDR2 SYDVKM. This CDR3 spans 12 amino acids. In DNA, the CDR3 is TGTGCCAGCAGCCACACAGACTACGAGCAGTACTTC. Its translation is CASSHTDYEQYF.

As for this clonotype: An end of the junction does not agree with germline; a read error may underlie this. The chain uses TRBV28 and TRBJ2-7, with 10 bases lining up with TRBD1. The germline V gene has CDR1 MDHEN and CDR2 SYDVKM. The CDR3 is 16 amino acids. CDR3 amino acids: CASRIPGQGISDEQYF. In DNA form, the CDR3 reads TGTGCCAGCAGGATACCGGGACAGGGGATCTCCGACGAGCAGTACTTC.